The sequence of this T cell receptor beta chain was determined in a study of blood T cell repertoires in COVID-19. Some clones are missing from TCRdb's copy, which holds only in-frame ones; the method was immunoSEQ multiplex PCR. Here the sample spans 95,000 to 150,000 clones, about four fifths being singletons. Sequencing was done on a sample of peripheral blood. The clonotype originates from an elderly man with active or convalescent COVID-19.

The CDR3 bases are TGCGCCAGCAGCTCCACCACTAGCGGGGGGGCCGGAGAGCAGTACTTC. Translating it yields CASSSTTSGGAGEQYF. The chain links TRBV5-1 to TRBJ2-7; 13 nucleotides line up with TRBD2. The CDR3 covers 16 residues. CDR1 is SGHRS and CDR2 is YFSETQ in the germline V gene. J was trimmed by 7 bases and V by 3 bases; bases with no gene match: 10.